What follows describes a single TCR beta chain. This sample stems from a study of blood T cell repertoires in COVID-19. For the study at large: Both acute and convalescent COVID-19 samples were obtained from the United States, Italy and Spain.

This CDR3 comprises 14 residues. J lost 5 bases, V lost 7 bases, and 9 bases had no gene match. Germline assignment: CDR1 LGHNT and CDR2 FRNRAP. In the original analysis: From reference gene primer amplification, estimates of nucleated cell counts were derived. Sequencing used immunoSEQ multiplex PCR; TCRdb keeps in-frame clones, though not all of them. V and J calls and clone size are given by that table; D and trimming were obtained from the DNA. Among around 300,000 clones listed, around 86% were seen once. This chain uses TRBV12-5 with TRBJ2-5; the match to TRBD1 covers 8 bases. Source material: peripheral blood. This clonotype was sampled from a man over 45 with acute or convalescent COVID-19. The CDR3, as DNA: TGTGCTAGTGCCCGGGGGACAGGTGGTGAGACCCAGTACTTC. It is translated as CASARGTGGETQYF.